This TCR beta chain derives from a study of T cell repertoires in cytomegalovirus infection. Study-wide background: Well-studied HLA-B-restricted epitopes and recently identified HLA-C-restricted epitopes of CMV were both used in the study.

Study outcomes and limitations: HLA-C-restricted TCR beta clonotypes specific for CMV led the ex vivo response.

A single record per CDR3 protein comes from TCRdb applying MiXCR to the reads. Of about 700,000 distinct CDR3 sequences listed, roughly a third are singletons. Worth noting for this clonotype: Its antigen remains unidentified.

The sequence was obtained from a human donor in good health (CMV status not recorded). Some clones in this sample may be carry-over from other donors' samples. Sequenced here: cultured PBMCs, sampled from culture after CMV antigen stimulation.

The CDR3 nucleotides are TGCGCCAGCAGCCAGGGGCTCTCCACTAGCGGACTTATTTACGAGCAGTACTTC. It encodes CASSQGLSTSGLIYEQYF. The chain is built from TRBV4-1 and TRBJ2-7, with 8 bases fitting TRBD2. Trimming took 3 bases from V and 4 from J; bases not matched to a gene: 17. CDR3 length: 18 amino acids. Germline V CDR1 and CDR2: MGHRA, YSYEKL.